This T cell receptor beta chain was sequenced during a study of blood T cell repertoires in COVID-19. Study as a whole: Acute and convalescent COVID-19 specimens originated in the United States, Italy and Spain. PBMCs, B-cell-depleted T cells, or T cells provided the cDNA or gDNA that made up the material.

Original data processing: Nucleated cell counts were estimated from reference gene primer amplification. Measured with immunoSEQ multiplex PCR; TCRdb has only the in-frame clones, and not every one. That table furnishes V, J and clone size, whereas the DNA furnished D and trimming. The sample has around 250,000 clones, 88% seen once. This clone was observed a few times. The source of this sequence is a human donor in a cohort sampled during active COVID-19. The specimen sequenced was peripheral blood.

The CDR3 DNA sequence: TGTGCCAGCAGTGAAGAATCCGGCAATCAGCCCCAGCATTTT. Its protein is CASSEESGNQPQHF. The chain combines TRBV2 with TRBJ1-5; D is unclear. There are 14 residues in the CDR3. With 1 base removed from V and 2 bases from J, the gap between germline ends came to 6 bases. The V gene's germline CDR1 is SNHLY and CDR2 FYNNEI.